The 12 T cell receptor beta chains listed next were all sequenced from one sample in a study of T cells expressing NK-cell markers. No DNA is given; TCRdb re-called the 5' RACE reads and lists each CDR3 protein once. The sample's table shows 500,000 to 700,000 distinct CDR3 sequences. The sequenced material came from blood T cells: a sorted CD56 or NKG2C T cell subset, CD4+ or CD8+ T cells, or bulk PBMC T cells (not recorded which). The receptor set was obtained from a young man in good health.

J is TRBJ2-1 and V is TRBV14; the TCRdb call, TRBD2, lacks DNA for checking. Germline V gene sequence: CDR1 SGHDN, CDR2 FVKESK. This CDR3 region has 13 residues. The CDR3 sequence: CASSQGVPGEQFF.

This chain connects TRBV25-1 to TRBJ2-2. CDR3 length: 14 residues. The germline gives CDR1 MGHDK, CDR2 SYGVNS. The CDR3: CASSESRSTGELFF.

The chain is built from TRBV11-2 and TRBJ2-5; TCRdb designates TRBD2, a call that cannot be tested without DNA. Germline V CDR1 and CDR2: SGHAT, FQNNGV. This CDR3 has 15 residues. The CDR3 spells CASSPSEGYQETQYF.

CDR3 sequence reads: CASSQGTSGIGAEQFF. This chain connects TRBV3-1 to TRBJ2-1; TCRdb names TRBD2, which stays unverified in the absence of DNA. CDR1 is LGHDT, CDR2 YNNKEL, per germline (reference sequence). The length of the CDR3 is 16 residues.

The chain uses TRBV29-1 and TRBJ1-1; TCRdb picks TRBD1, but there is no DNA to check that call. CDR3 length equals 15 residues. Germline V gene data show CDR1 as SQVTM and CDR2 as ANQGSEA. CDR3 sequence: CSVEVGGLANTEAFF.

The chain carries TRBV6-5 and TRBJ1-6. In germline, CDR1 is MNHEY, CDR2 SVGAGI. The CDR3 has 16 amino acids. CDR3 in amino acids: CASKPDRSSYNSPLHF.

This chain connects TRBV3-1 to TRBJ2-3; the TCRdb D gene call, TRBD2, has no DNA to confirm it. The CDR3 spans 16 residues. CDR1 and CDR2 from the germline V gene are LGHDT and YNNKEL (reference sequence). CDR3 region: CASSQVSGLLTDTQYF.

This chain links TRBV11-2 with TRBJ2-1; TCRdb calls TRBD1, which cannot be checked without DNA. CDR3 length: 16 residues. CDR1 is SGHAT, CDR2 FQNNGV, per germline. CDR3 in amino acids: CASSPGRTGTGNEQFF.

CDR3 sequence: CASSLEGPKGSPLHF. V gene TRBV7-2 combines with J gene TRBJ1-6. Germline assignment: CDR1 SGHTA and CDR2 FQGNSA. CDR3 size: 15 residues.

This sequence joins TRBV9 and TRBJ2-3; the TRBD1 assignment by TCRdb is unverifiable without DNA. CDR1 SGDLS and CDR2 YYNGEE come from the germline V gene. CDR3 length: 12 amino acids. This CDR3 is CASGQGAAKQYF.

The rearrangement links TRBV30 to TRBJ1-2. Germline values: CDR1 GTSNPN, CDR2 SVGIG (reference sequence). The CDR3 has 12 amino acids. The CDR3 spells CAWSVSARGYTF.

The chain uses TRBV7-9 and TRBJ2-4; TCRdb names TRBD1, which stays unverified in the absence of DNA. CDR1 SEHNR and CDR2 FQNEAQ come from the germline V gene (reference sequence). CDR3 length: 14 amino acids. The CDR3 region is CASSRTGGENIQYF.